Sequencing of this TCR beta chain was carried out in a study of regulatory T cells in long-lasting Graves disease (dated by TCRdb to the early 2020s). Some background on the complete study: Antithyroid drugs had been taken for less than 3 months by newly diagnosed Graves' disease patients. Persistent Graves' disease patients were compared with newly diagnosed Graves' disease patients by peripheral blood TCR sequencing and RNA sequencing. The study was registered as a clinical trial and conducted in China. A total of some 35 samples underwent TCR sequencing, from about 13 patients with persistent Graves' disease and some 20 patients with newly diagnosed Graves' disease.

Library prep was done by multiplex PCR. The listed sequencing device is Illumina HiSeq 4000. CDR3 regions were amplified by Arm-PCR with iRepertoire HTBI primers to construct TCR beta libraries. Before sequencing, the PCR products went through gel purification. Turning to the authors' computational methods: Across samples, some 62 TRBV and 13 to 15 TRBJ segments were identified and used for gene usage analysis of CDR3 amino acid clonotypes. COPE and FqMerger were used to merge the filtered high-quality paired reads into contigs. BLAST was used to align contigs to the IMGT TRBV, TRBD and TRBJ reference genes, and CDR3 was defined following IMGT. Highly expanded clones were defined as clonotypes with a frequency above 0.1%. Shannon entropy was used to measure repertoire diversity, and the Gini coefficient was used to measure V-J evenness. Public clonotypes were defined as clonotypes shared by more than one individual. TCRdb applied fastp at Q25 and MiXCR to the public reads, then kept only in-frame beta chains. Rows are combined by CDR3 protein, so each entry shows the most common genes and DNA. TCRdb, rather than the study authors, made the V and J calls. This sample has some 450,000 distinct CDR3 sequences in its table, and about 15% of those were observed once. 9.5% to 12% of the sample goes to the ten largest clones.

Remarks on this clonotype: Which antigen it targets is not known. No per-base quality is available; no much larger clone lies one base away.

Points the paper makes about the study in general: The small sample size was acknowledged by the authors as a limitation that may reduce accuracy. More public clonotypes were shared among persistent patients (around 2,600) than among newly diagnosed patients (roughly 1,000). Sequencing and analysis were restricted to the TCR beta chain. TRBV28, TRBJ1-2 and TRBJ2-5 were preferentially used in persistent disease, while TRBV20-1 and TRBJ2-1 were favored in newly diagnosed disease. Compared with newly diagnosed patients, patients with persistent Graves' disease had lower TCR Shannon entropy and fewer highly expanded clones, which suggests clonal expansion. The study examined only peripheral blood because the primary lesion, thyroid tissue, could not be accessed.

Deletion took 5 bases off V and 2 bases off J, with a span of 19 bases between the germline ends. The germline V gene gives CDR1 as SGHVS and CDR2 as FNYEAQ. Taken from cysteine to phenylalanine, the CDR3 has 16 residues. The read is trimmed to its CDR3 DNA, 48 bases read in frame from base 1. This sample's time point label indicates: newly diagnosed GD, antithyroid drugs for less than 3 months. For both TCR sequencing and RNA sequencing, RNA was extracted from PBMCs using TRIzol. Graves' disease was diagnosed according to American Thyroid Association guidelines. The patients came from an endocrinology department in Xi'an, China. From each patient, roughly 9 milliliters of peripheral blood was collected into an EDTA anticoagulant tube. Ficoll Paque Plus density gradient separation was used to isolate PBMCs, and no further T cell sorting was performed. An Agilent 2100 Bioanalyzer and agarose gel were used to check RNA quality, and a NanoDrop 2000 was used to measure RNA concentration.

The data also belong to a second study, concerning T cells in Graves' hyperthyroidism and ophthalmopathy. The second publication reports: A patient counted as having stable Graves' hyperthyroidism if no progression to ophthalmopathy occurred over 18 months of follow-up. The hyperthyroidism patients were between 18 and 65 years old and newly diagnosed, with a disease duration of less than 2 months. Exclusion was applied to patients with uncontrolled infections, other autoimmune diseases, pregnancy or lactation. Clinical symptoms, serum thyroxine and TRAb, thyroid ultrasound, and orbital computed tomography formed the basis for the diagnoses. A first-round RT-PCR of the TCR CDR3 used the HTBI primer set with the Qiagen OneStep RT-PCR kit. Most expanded thyroid clonotypes (frequency above 0.001) were also detected in blood, a finding suggesting that blood repertoires may reflect thyroid immune responses. A 13 V-J signature model separated ophthalmopathy from stable hyperthyroidism, with approximately 87% sensitivity and roughly 82% specificity in cross-validation and 80%/75% in testing. During validation, the model predicted progression to ophthalmopathy a median of about 6.3 months ahead of onset, with almost 71% sensitivity and 72% to 80% specificity. To identify distinguishing TCR V-J signatures, a discovery cohort of around 100 patients was used, comprising fewer than 45 with Graves' ophthalmopathy and 57 with stable Graves' hyperthyroidism. Prospective prediction of ophthalmopathy was tested in an independent validation cohort of some 19 hyperthyroidism patients and 15 to 17 patients who later progressed to ophthalmopathy. The 100 or so discovery patients were divided at random into training and test sets in a 7:3 ratio. The study also compared thyroid tissue and blood T-cell repertoires from several Graves' hyperthyroidism patients. Once sampling was done, hyperthyroidism patients were given methimazole at a starting dose of 30 mg daily, whereas ophthalmopathy patients were given high-dose intravenous methylprednisolone. The libraries were constructed in a second round of multiplex PCR and then size-selected and purified. Paired-end sequencing of the libraries was performed with 100 bp reads on an Illumina HiSeq2000. SOAPnuke was used to process the raw data, removing reads that contained adapters or uncalled bases, had a mean Phred below 15, or lacked an exact match to the constant primer or identifier. High-quality paired reads were merged with COPE v1.2.5, and unique nucleotide sequences were defined as clonotypes. MiTCR v1.1 was used to align clonotypes to the IMGT TRBV, TRBD and TRBJ reference segments. Analysis was restricted to V-J combinations with a frequency above 0.0001, which covered 98% to 99.2% of repertoires. The TCS score was defined as F50 (clonal expansion) divided by E x V (chaos), with BLOSUM62-based TCRdist calculated between CDR3 peptides within each V-J. Welch's t-statistics and random forest reduced 500 to 650 V-J features to about 12, which were used in a naive Bayes classifier (R e1071). Sample size was not statistically predetermined, and investigators were not blinded to group allocation. TCR Vbeta CDR3 sequencing of some 140 peripheral blood samples (roughly 41 ophthalmopathy, roughly 74 hyperthyroidism and roughly 17 progressor patients) is reported in the paper.

This sample comprised peripheral blood mononuclear cells (PBMCs), obtained at new diagnosis, from a patient treated with antithyroid drugs. The TCR originated in a woman aged 30 to 39 with Graves disease. Donor details come from another sample of the same person, matched by shared clones. This chain is built from TRBV7-6 and TRBJ2-7; the D segment is perhaps TRBD1 or TRBD2, each sharing 5 matched bases. The sequence in DNA is TGTGCCAGCAGCGGATACACTAGGGGTGGGGCCTACGAGCAGTACTTC. This is translated as CASSGYTRGGAYEQYF.